This is a list of T cell receptor beta chains from one sample in a study of beta chain features in type 1 diabetes. Produced via immunoSEQ multiplex PCR; TCRdb's table is partial and in-frame only. The sample lists hundreds of thousands of clones; 13% to 15% were seen once. What was sequenced was naive CD4+ T cells from blood. These receptors were obtained from a man under 40 with type 1 diabetes. Each CDR3 is given with its conserved first and last residue. D genes are given only for firm matches. Some rows mark clone size as missing; the rest say once, few, many or name a class of expanded clone.

clone_size j_call v_call d_call cdr3_nt cdr3_aa
. TRBJ2-7 TRBV27 TRBD2 TGTGCCAGCAGTTCGATGACTAGCCCTTTAACCTACGAGCAGTACTTC CASSSMTSPLTYEQYF
. TRBJ2-2 TRBV28 . TGTGCCAGCAGTTTAGCAGGGTCGGACGGGGAGCTGTTTTTT CASSLAGSDGELFF
. TRBJ1-4 TRBV9 TRBD1 TGTGCCAGCAGCGTAGGGTCAGGGGGCGAAAAACTGTTTTTT CASSVGSGGEKLFF
. TRBJ2-2 TRBV25-1 . TGTGCCAGCAGCGACGGGGGGCGAATCACCGGGGAGCTGTTTTTT CASSDGGRITGELFF
. TRBJ1-2 TRBV27 . TGTGCCAGCAGTTTATCTGCCCTCGGGGGACGGAACTATGGCTACACCTTC CASSLSALGGRNYGYTF
. TRBJ2-5 TRBV2 TRBD1 TGTGCCAGCAGCAGAAGACAGGGCGGAGAGACCCAGTACTTC CASSRRQGGETQYF
few TRBJ1-1 TRBV7-2 TRBD1 TGTGCCAGCAGCTCCCTACAGGGGGCGACTGAAGCTTTCTTT CASSSLQGATEAFF
. TRBJ2-4 TRBV29-1 . TGCAGCGTTGATACAGGGACAAACATTCAGTACTTC CSVDTGTNIQYF
. TRBJ2-5 TRBV7-9 . TGTGCCAGCAGCGATCCGGGGAGCCAACAAGAGACCCAGTACTTC CASSDPGSQQETQYF
. TRBJ1-4 TRBV5-1 . TGCGCCAGCAGCTTGGGTACAGTCGTTAATGAAAAACTGTTTTTT CASSLGTVVNEKLFF
few TRBJ2-1 TRBV5-1 TRBD2 TGCGCCAGCAGCTTGGCCGGGGAGGGCTCCTACAATGAGCAGTTCTTC CASSLAGEGSYNEQFF
few TRBJ2-7 TRBV28 . TGTGCCAGCAGCCAACACAGGATCTACGAGCAGTACTTC CASSQHRIYEQYF
. TRBJ1-5 TRBV7-2 TRBD1 TGTGCCAGCAGCTTAGAGGGGGCAGGGGAACGGCCCCAGCATTTT CASSLEGAGERPQHF
. TRBJ2-3 TRBV19 . TGTGCCAGTAGGGGACTGGTTGGCACAGATACGCAGTATTTT CASRGLVGTDTQYF
few TRBJ2-1 TRBV7-9 TRBD2 TGTGCCAGCAGCTTCCGAGCGGGAGGGCCTGATGAGCAGTTCTTC CASSFRAGGPDEQFF
few TRBJ2-3 TRBV7-9 . TGTGCCAGCCTCAGCGGTTTGAGCACAGATACGCAGTATTTT CASLSGLSTDTQYF
few TRBJ2-7 TRBV5-1 TRBD1 TGCGCCAGCAGCTTACTACAGGGGCGCGACGAGCAGTACTTC CASSLLQGRDEQYF
. TRBJ2-5 TRBV4-2 TRBD1 TGTGCCAGCAGCCAAGGGGGGACAGTTCTGGGGGAGACCCAGTACTTC CASSQGGTVLGETQYF
. TRBJ2-3 TRBV2 TRBD1 TGCGGTACAGGGGCTCCCGGCGCAGATACGCAGTATTTT CGTGAPGADTQYF
few TRBJ2-5 TRBV5-1 TRBD1 TGCGCCAGCAGCTTACAGGGGTGGGAGACCCAGTACTTC CASSLQGWETQYF
few TRBJ1-2 TRBV4-3 . TGCGCCAGCAGCCAAGTTCATCAGGGGTTGTATGGCTACACCTTC CASSQVHQGLYGYTF
. TRBJ2-2 TRBV13 . TGTGCCAGCAGACCTAGGTCGGACAGACGGAACACCGGGGAGCTGTTTTTT CASRPRSDRRNTGELFF
. TRBJ1-5 TRBV7-9 . TGTGCCAGCAGCTCCAGGACAGTCGGTCAGCCCCAGCATTTT CASSSRTVGQPQHF
few TRBJ2-1 TRBV15 . TGTGCCACCAGCAGTAGTAGCGGAGGCAATGAGCAGTTCTTC CATSSSSGGNEQFF
. TRBJ2-5 TRBV28 TRBD2 TGTGCCAGCAGTTTCGGGGGGCAAGAGACCCAGTACTTC CASSFGGQETQYF
. TRBJ1-5 TRBV28 . TGTGCCAGCGGGACACCTAGGGGGTTTCAGCCCCAGCATTTT CASGTPRGFQPQHF
. TRBJ2-1 TRBV10-3 TRBD2 TGTGCCATCAGTGAGTCCAAGGGAGGGCCCAATGAGCAGTTCTTC CAISESKGGPNEQFF
few TRBJ2-5 TRBV6-9 TRBD1 TGTGCCAGCAGTGCAACAGGGGGGCGAGAGACCCAGTACTTC CASSATGGRETQYF
few TRBJ2-1 TRBV7-9 TRBD2 TGTGCCAGCAGCCCAAGGGGACTAGCATTCTACAATGAGCAGTTCTTC CASSPRGLAFYNEQFF
few TRBJ2-7 TRBV7-9 . TGTGCCAGCAGCTTATCCCCGTACAACTACGAGCAGTACTTC CASSLSPYNYEQYF
few TRBJ2-7 TRBV5-1 TRBD1 TGCGCCAGCAGGCCCTTCGGGACAGGGATTTACGAGCAGTACTTC CASRPFGTGIYEQYF
few TRBJ2-1 TRBV5-1 TRBD2 TGCGCCAGCAGTAGCGGGAGTGGCGACAATGAGCAGTTCTTC CASSSGSGDNEQFF
few TRBJ2-7 TRBV28 TRBD2 TGTGCCAGCAGTTTCTGGGGGAGGGCCTCCTCTTACGAGCAGTACTTC CASSFWGRASSYEQYF
. TRBJ1-5 TRBV19 . TGTGCCAGTAGTATAATTGAGAATCAGCCCCAGCATTTT CASSIIENQPQHF